The 24 T cell receptor beta chains below were found in one sample sequenced in a study of Graves' ophthalmopathy and Graves' hyperthyroidism (dated by TCRdb to the late 2010s). For sequencing, an Illumina HiSeq 2000 was employed. For repertoire sequencing, TCR beta CDR3 regions were amplified from RNA transcripts. HTBI primers and the Qiagen OneStep RT-PCR kit were used in a first-round RT-PCR, which was followed by a second-round multiplex PCR, size selection and purification. TCRdb passed the public sequencing reads through fastp at Q25 and MiXCR, retaining productive beta sequences. Merged by CDR3 protein, the rows form single entries marked with the most common genes and DNA. The sample contains about 740,000 distinct CDR3 sequences, around 40% of them found a single time. Together, the top ten hold about 40% of the sample. The sequenced material came from peripheral blood. These receptors were taken from an adult man with Graves' ophthalmopathy.

The table lists this clonotype with a few counts. Germline is not matched at one junction end, which may reflect a read error. This chain joins TRBV10-3 and TRBJ1-1; D is unclear. CDR3 length equals 14 residues. Germline V gene data show CDR1 as ENHRY and CDR2 as SYGVKD. The CDR3 spells CASSDWTENTEAFF. Here the CDR3 DNA reads TGTGCCAGCAGTGATTGGACGGAGAACACTGAAGCTTTCTTT.

The V call is TRBV6-5, the J call TRBJ2-2, with TRBD2 matching 7 bases. J lost 4 bases, V lost 6 bases, and 11 bases had no gene match. Germline CDR1 and CDR2: MNHEY and SVGAGI. The CDR3 runs to 16 residues. CDR3: CASRLSSGRGTGELFF. Written as DNA, the CDR3 is TGTGCCAGCAGGCTATCTAGCGGAAGAGGCACCGGGGAGCTGTTTTTT.

The rearrangement joins TRBV6-5 to TRBJ1-1; no clear D gene. From germline, CDR1 is MNHEY and CDR2 SVGAGI. The V end was cut by 6 bases, the J end by 0 bases, with 11 bases between. The CDR3 consists of 14 residues. The CDR3 here is CASRKFRMNTEAFF. As DNA, the CDR3 is TGTGCCAGCAGAAAGTTTCGGATGAACACTGAAGCTTTCTTT.

The CDR3 reads CASSYSPRGAGANVLTF. Written as DNA, the CDR3 is TGTGCCAGCAGTTACTCCCCCCGGGGGGCTGGGGCCAACGTCCTGACTTTC. The chain joins TRBV7-2 to TRBJ2-6; TRBD2 matches at 7 bases. The CDR3 loop spans 17 amino acids. With 6 bases clipped from V and 2 bases from J, the junction kept 10 bases outside the gene matches. The germline V gene encodes CDR1 SGHTA and CDR2 FQGNSA.

CDR3 sequence reads: CSLDNPNTEAFF. CDR3 in DNA: TGCAGCTTAGACAACCCGAACACTGAAGCTTTCTTT. V gene TRBV29-1 combines with J gene TRBJ1-1; D call uncertain. V was clipped by 8 bases and J by 1 base, with 11 bases between them. Per the germline V gene, CDR1 is SQVTM and CDR2 is ANQGSEA. This CDR3 has 12 residues. The full variable domain, with the rest looked up from reference TRBV29-1 and TRBJ1-1, is SAVISQKPSRDICQRGTSLTIQCQVDSQVTMMFWYRQQPGQSLTLIATANQGSEATYESGFVIDKFPISRPNLTFSTLTVSNMSPEDSSIYLCSLDNPNTEAFFGQGTRLTVV.

This clonotype was seen many times. V usage is TRBV15 and J usage is TRBJ1-1; D is uncertain. The CDR3 has 14 residues. V was cut by 1 base and J by 1 base, with 7 bases left in between. The V gene's germline CDR1 is LNHNV and CDR2 YYDKDF (reference sequence). DNA for the CDR3: TGTGCCACCAGCAGAGGAAGACAGAACACTGAAGCTTTCTTT. Translation: CATSRGRQNTEAFF.

The chain has TRBV20-1 and TRBJ2-5; unclear D gene. The length of the CDR3 is 13 residues. V shed 6 bases and J shed 2 bases, with 13 bases lying between them. Germline values: CDR1 DFQATT, CDR2 SNEGSKA (reference sequence). CDR3 nucleotide sequence: TGCAGTGCCGAGAGTGGGTTACAAGAGACCCAGTACTTC. As protein: CSAESGLQETQYF.

V gene TRBV2 combines with J gene TRBJ1-4, with D tentatively TRBD1 (5 bases). CDR3 length: 15 amino acids. V was pared by 4 bases and J by 7 bases, with 16 bases between. The germline CDR1 and CDR2 sequences are SNHLY and FYNNEI. In DNA form, the CDR3 reads TGTGCCAGCAGTGTTCTCGGGGGGAGCACTGAAAAACTGTTTTTT. It encodes CASSVLGGSTEKLFF.

The chain recombines TRBV2 with TRBJ2-7; D might be TRBD1 or TRBD2, each matching 6 bases. The CDR3 spans 14 residues. Per the germline V gene, CDR1 is SNHLY and CDR2 is FYNNEI. V shed 1 base and J shed 4 bases, with 11 bases lying between them. CDR3 amino acids: CASSEGQGTYEQYF. The DNA of the CDR3 is TGTGCCAGCAGTGAAGGTCAGGGGACTTACGAGCAGTACTTC. Full variable domain (outside the CDR3, taken from reference TRBV2 and TRBJ2-7): EPEVTQTPSHQVTQMGQEVILRCVPISNHLYFYWYRQILGQKVEFLVSFYNNEISEKSEIFDDQFSVERPDGSNFTLKIRSTKLEDSAMYFCASSEGQGTYEQYFGPGTRLTVT.

This sequence joins TRBV7-3 and TRBJ1-3; D is unclear. V was shortened by 2 bases and J by 6 bases, with 11 bases between the two germline ends. Germline-derived CDR1 and CDR2 are SGHTA and FQGTGA. CDR3 length equals 14 residues. CDR3 amino acids: CASSLPGTENTIYF. In DNA form, the CDR3 reads TGTGCCAGCAGCTTACCGGGCACGGAAAACACCATATATTTT. Supplemented by reference TRBV7-3 and TRBJ1-3, the full variable domain reads GAGVSQTPSNKVTEKGKYVELRCDPISGHTALYWYRQSLGQGPEFLIYFQGTGAADDSGLPNDRFFAVRPEGSVSTLKIQRTERGDSAVYLCASSLPGTENTIYFGEGSWLTVV.

This clonotype was observed a few times. The V call is TRBV7-9, the J call TRBJ2-5; 10 bases map to TRBD1. This CDR3 is 17 amino acids long. V was pared by 1 base and J by 5 bases, with 10 bases of the junction left unmatched. From germline, CDR1 is SEHNR and CDR2 FQNEAQ (reference sequence). The CDR3 reads CASSLEGGQGSRETQYF. The CDR3 DNA sequence: TGTGCCAGCAGCTTAGAAGGGGGACAGGGGTCTCGGGAGACCCAGTACTTC.

The chain links TRBV2 to TRBJ1-2; the match to TRBD1 covers 10 bases. Per germline, CDR1 SNHLY and CDR2 FYNNEI. The CDR3 has 12 amino acids. The junction had 7 bases not matched to a gene; V was cut back by 8 bases and J by 10 bases. The CDR3 coding sequence is TGTGCCAGCTTGGAGACAGGGGGCGTCTACACCTTC. Amino acids: CASLETGGVYTF.

This clonotype was picked up a small number of times. J is TRBJ2-7 and V is TRBV4-3, with TRBD2 matching over 11 bases. The CDR3 is made up of 15 amino acids. The trim removed 0 bases at V and 5 bases at J, leaving 3 bases unmatched. Germline V gives CDR1 LGHNA, CDR2 YSLEER. CDR3 sequence: CASSQELAGVDEQYF. As DNA, the CDR3 is TGCGCCAGCAGCCAAGAACTAGCGGGAGTCGACGAGCAGTACTTC.

In this sample, this clonotype turned up once. The chain combines TRBV29-1 with TRBJ2-5; TRBD1 agrees at 7 bases. The CDR3 totals 14 residues. Germline CDR1 reads SQVTM; CDR2 reads ANQGSEA. Germline trimming cut 4 bases from V and 3 bases from J; bases unmatched to any gene: 8. CDR3 region: CSVGSRDREETQYF. CDR3 coding DNA: TGCAGCGTTGGCAGTCGGGACAGAGAAGAGACCCAGTACTTC.

This clonotype was recorded a few times. The J gene is TRBJ1-2, the V gene TRBV20-1; D gene unclear. The CDR3 sequence is 17 residues long. The germline CDR1 and CDR2 sequences are DFQATT and SNEGSKA (reference sequence). Trimming pared 0 bases from V and 0 bases from J, leaving 17 bases between. CDR3 region: CSARDPGTAGANYGYTF. In DNA form, the CDR3 reads TGCAGTGCTAGAGATCCAGGTACAGCGGGCGCTAACTATGGCTACACCTTC.

This clonotype has ten or more counts. The gene calls are TRBV5-1 and TRBJ2-5, with 8 bases lining up with TRBD1. V gave up 7 bases and J gave up 5 bases; unmatched junction bases: 10. The V gene's germline CDR1 is SGHRS and CDR2 YFSETQ. CDR3 length: 14 amino acids. The CDR3 region is CASSKGQGGETQYF. CDR3 sequence (DNA): TGCGCCAGCTCGAAAGGACAGGGCGGCGAGACCCAGTACTTC.

A few counts support this clonotype. The chain combines TRBV5-8 with TRBJ1-2; 10 bases agree with TRBD1. CDR3 length equals 16 residues. Trimming at V came to 0 bases and at J to 5 bases, leaving 7 bases not matched to a gene. The germline V gene has CDR1 SGHTS and CDR2 YDEGEE. CDR3 sequence: CASSLGFRQGAYGYTF. In DNA, the CDR3 is TGTGCCAGCAGCTTGGGCTTTCGACAGGGGGCTTATGGCTACACCTTC.

Details on this clonotype: One junction end does not reproduce the germline sequence, and a read error may be involved. This rearrangement joins TRBV4-3 to TRBJ1-4; possibly TRBD1 for D (5 bases). The germline CDR1 and CDR2 sequences are LGHNA and YSLEER. The CDR3 sequence is 15 residues long. The CDR3 region has the DNA TGCGCCAGCAGCCAAGTGGGCAGGGTCCGGGAAAAACTGTCTTTT. Translated: CASSQVGRVREKLSF.

V and J are TRBV5-4 and TRBJ2-5; TRBD1 matches at 7 bases. V gave up 4 bases and J gave up 4 bases; unmatched junction bases: 10. Germline CDR1 reads SGHNT; CDR2 reads YYREEE (reference sequence). The CDR3 covers 15 residues. The CDR3 region is CASSLQRQGGETQYF. DNA for the CDR3: TGTGCCAGCAGCCTACAAAGACAGGGTGGAGAGACCCAGTACTTC. Variable domain in full (rest from reference TRBV5-4 and TRBJ2-5): ETGVTQSPTHLIKTRGQQVTLRCSSQSGHNTVSWYQQALGQGPQFIFQYYREEENGRGNFPPRFSGLQFPNYSSELNVNALELDDSALYLCASSLQRQGGETQYFGPGTRLLVL.

The chain has TRBV6-5 and TRBJ2-7; a weak D match, TRBD2 (5 bases). CDR1 is MNHEY and CDR2 is SVGAGI in the germline V gene. This CDR3 has 15 residues. V was shortened by 5 bases and J by 2 bases, with 16 bases between the two germline ends. The CDR3 nucleotides are TGTGCCAGCAGTACGTGGTCTAGCCGGGCCTACGAGCAGTACTTC. Residues: CASSTWSSRAYEQYF.

CDR3 amino acids: CSAGGGTGGGNTGEQYF. The CDR3 bases are TGCAGTGCTGGCGGCGGGACGGGAGGGGGAAACACCGGGGAGCAGTACTTC. The J gene is TRBJ2-7, the V gene TRBV20-1; TRBD2 matches at 8 bases. The germline gives CDR1 DFQATT, CDR2 SNEGSKA (reference sequence). The CDR3 extends over 17 amino acids. Germline trimming cut 5 bases from V and 7 bases from J; bases unmatched to any gene: 22.

At least ten counts were recorded for this clonotype. The chain employs TRBV7-2 and TRBJ2-7, with D tentatively TRBD1 or TRBD2 (5 bases each). V lost 5 bases, J lost 7 bases, and 21 bases lay in between. The germline CDR1 and CDR2 sequences are SGHTA and FQGNSA. The CDR3 totals 15 residues. In DNA form, the CDR3 reads TGTGCCAGCAGCACATGGACGCCTGGGGGTGGGGAGCAGTACTTC. Its protein product is CASSTWTPGGGEQYF.

The sample holds many counts of this clonotype. The CDR3 nucleotides are TGTGCCAGCATAGCGGCAGGGCGATTCGGGGAGACCCAGTACTTC. This gives the protein CASIAAGRFGETQYF. The rearrangement uses TRBV2 and TRBJ2-5, with D perhaps matching TRBD2 (6 bases). V lost 7 bases and J 5 bases, leaving 20 bases between the germline ends. Germline CDR1 and CDR2: SNHLY and FYNNEI. The CDR3 totals 15 residues.

The rearrangement links TRBV4-2 to TRBJ2-7; 8 bases map to TRBD2. J was trimmed by 5 bases and V by 3 bases; bases with no gene match: 12. This CDR3 region has 16 residues. Germline CDR1 LGHNA, CDR2 YNFKEQ. CDR3 nucleotides: TGTGCCAGCAGCCAGCCAACCGGGGGGGCAGGGGACGAGCAGTACTTC. Translating it yields CASSQPTGGAGDEQYF.